A selection of T cell receptor beta chains follows, all from one sample in a study of shared clonotypes between healthy human individuals. The repertoire was sequenced with immunoSEQ multiplex PCR; TCRdb's copy has only in-frame clones and lacks some. The top ten clones hold around 0.13% of a sample with a few million clones, more than 90% of them seen once. Sequenced material: naive CD4+ T cells sorted from blood. Receptors originate from a man between 18 and 35 years old in good health. Both conserved end residues are part of each CDR3. The order of the fields is V gene, D gene, J gene, CDR3 protein, CDR3 DNA. D genes are given only for firm matches.

TRBV9	-	TRBJ2-5	CASSAGGTETQYF	TGTGCCAGCAGCGCCGGGGGAACAGAGACCCAGTACTTC
TRBV10-2	-	TRBJ2-3	CASSESTSSTDTQYF	TGCGCCAGCAGTGAGTCTACTAGCAGCACAGATACGCAGTATTTT
TRBV7-2	-	TRBJ2-3	CASSLADTQYF	TGTGCCAGCAGCCTGGCAGATACGCAGTATTTT
TRBV6-5	TRBD1	TRBJ2-7	CASDPGTGAYEQYF	TGTGCCAGCGATCCCGGGACAGGGGCCTACGAGCAGTACTTC
TRBV6-5	TRBD1	TRBJ1-2	CASSYSRTGMGYGYTF	TGTGCCAGCAGTTACTCAAGGACAGGGATGGGGTATGGCTACACCTTC
TRBV9	-	TRBJ2-2	CASSVDGTNTGELFF	TGTGCCAGCAGCGTAGACGGGACAAACACCGGGGAGCTGTTTTTT
TRBV7-9	-	TRBJ2-1	CASSLHPRNEQFF	TGTGCCAGCAGCTTACACCCCCGGAATGAGCAGTTCTTC
TRBV4-1	-	TRBJ1-4	CASSQDSWTVREKLFF	TGCGCCAGCAGCCAAGATAGTTGGACCGTACGAGAAAAACTGTTTTTT
TRBV2	-	TRBJ1-3	CASSELTGTIYF	TGTGCCAGCAGTGAATTGACTGGGACCATATATTTT
TRBV6-1	TRBD2	TRBJ2-7	CASRGGQAGADEQYF	TGTGCCAGCAGGGGAGGGCAAGCGGGAGCTGACGAGCAGTACTTC
TRBV28	-	TRBJ2-7	CASSPNRGLRGEQYF	TGTGCCAGCAGTCCTAACAGGGGCCTCCGGGGGGAGCAGTACTTC